Below, 15 T cell receptor beta chains from the same sample are listed, as sequenced in a study of T cell responses to AZD1222 COVID-19 vaccine. Assay: immunoSEQ multiplex PCR; the TCRdb copy retains only in-frame clones and omits some. The sample contains 100,000 to 150,000 clones, less than 90% of which appear only once. This material consisted of peripheral blood, taken on day 0 of AZD1222 vaccination. The receptors stem from an adult in good health.

The rearrangement joins TRBV14 to TRBJ1-4; D is possibly TRBD1 (5 bases). Between the trimmed V and J ends, which lost 5 bases and 5 bases, there was a span of 15 bases. The CDR3 is made up of 15 amino acids. The germline gives CDR1 SGHDN, CDR2 FVKESK. The CDR3 bases are TGTGCCAGCAGCTACCTCGGGACGGACAATGAAAAACTGTTTTTT. Amino acid sequence: CASSYLGTDNEKLFF. Looking up the rest from reference TRBV14 and TRBJ1-4 gives the full variable domain: EAGVTQFPSHSVIEKGQTVTLRCDPISGHDNLYWYRRVMGKEIKFLLHFVKESKQDESGMPNNRFLAERTGGTYSTLKVQPAELEDSGVYFCASSYLGTDNEKLFFGSGTQLSVL.

The rearrangement joins TRBV9 to TRBJ2-7; 9 nucleotides align to TRBD2. This CDR3 is 16 amino acids long. J lost 5 bases, V lost 3 bases, and 12 bases had no gene match. Germline CDR1 is SGDLS and CDR2 is YYNGEE. The CDR3 is CASSALLSGSIHEQYF. CDR3 coding DNA: TGTGCCAGCAGCGCACTACTTAGCGGGAGTATCCACGAGCAGTACTTC.

This sequence joins TRBV15 and TRBJ2-5; the D gene is possibly TRBD1 (5 bases). The CDR3 runs 13 residues. The germline V gene encodes CDR1 LNHNV and CDR2 YYDKDF (reference sequence). Trimming left V 0 bases short and J 5 bases short, with 7 bases between. The DNA for the CDR3 is TGTGCCACCAGCAGAGATGGGGCGGAGACCCAGTACTTC. Translated: CATSRDGAETQYF.

The gene calls are TRBV15 and TRBJ1-2, with 7 bases fitting TRBD1. The V and J ends lost 2 bases and 2 bases, in that order; junction bases with no gene match: 5. CDR1 LNHNV and CDR2 YYDKDF come from the germline V gene (reference sequence). The CDR3 runs 15 residues. The CDR3 protein is CATSRRDRSNYGYTF. CDR3 coding DNA: TGTGCCACCAGCAGAAGGGACAGATCAAACTATGGCTACACCTTC.

This sequence joins TRBV20-1 and TRBJ1-4; D is unclear. Germline CDR1 and CDR2: DFQATT and SNEGSKA (reference sequence). CDR3 length equals 11 residues. Deletions cut 7 bases from V and 5 bases from J, with 8 bases between. CDR3 nucleotide sequence: TGCAGTGTGCAAGGGAATGAAAAACTGTTTTTT. This sequence encodes CSVQGNEKLFF.

The chain links TRBV9 to TRBJ2-5, with 9 bases matching TRBD1. The CDR3 is 16 residues long. Looked up from germline, CDR1 is SGDLS and CDR2 is YYNGEE. The V and J ends lost 4 bases and 4 bases, in that order; junction bases with no gene match: 11. CDR3 in amino acids: CASSRDGTGFGETQYF. The CDR3 DNA is TGTGCCAGCAGCCGTGACGGGACAGGGTTTGGAGAGACCCAGTACTTC. The full variable domain, completed using reference TRBV9 and TRBJ2-5, is DSGVTQTPKHLITATGQRVTLRCSPRSGDLSVYWYQQSLDQGLQFLIQYYNGEERAKGNILERFSAQQFPDLHSELNLSSLELGDSALYFCASSRDGTGFGETQYFGPGTRLLVL.

This clone was recorded a few times. The chain links TRBV18 to TRBJ1-1; maybe TRBD1 (5 bases). V lost 2 bases, J lost 3 bases, and 10 bases lay in between. The CDR3 is made up of 14 amino acids. Germline V gene sequence: CDR1 KGHSH, CDR2 LQKENI. The CDR3: CASSPSWGDTEAFF. As DNA, the CDR3 is TGTGCCAGCTCACCATCGTGGGGCGACACTGAAGCTTTCTTT.

V usage is TRBV27 and J usage is TRBJ2-2; 7 nucleotides align to TRBD2. The germline V gene encodes CDR1 MNHEY and CDR2 SMNVEV (reference sequence). The CDR3 sequence is 15 residues long. V dropped 2 bases and J dropped 6; count of bases not matched to a gene: 6. CDR3 DNA sequence: TGTGCCAGCAGTTTAGGTCGGGGGGTGGCCGGGGAGCTGTTTTTT. Protein: CASSLGRGVAGELFF.

This chain uses TRBV9 with TRBJ1-2, with no clear D. Germline CDR1 and CDR2: SGDLS and YYNGEE. The CDR3 covers 14 residues. V was trimmed by 2 bases and J by 6 bases, leaving 14 bases between them. The CDR3 loop is CASSVGGESDGYTF. CDR3 nucleotide sequence: TGTGCCAGCAGCGTTGGTGGGGAGAGCGATGGCTACACCTTC.

The chain combines TRBV27 with TRBJ2-7; the D gene could be TRBD1 or TRBD2 (5 bases each). Germline CDR1 MNHEY, CDR2 SMNVEV (reference sequence). V was pared by 6 bases and J by 3 bases, with 18 bases between. The CDR3 sequence is 15 residues long. DNA for the CDR3: TGTGCCAGCAGCCCGACTCCGACAGACTACTACGAGCAGTACTTC. Translated: CASSPTPTDYYEQYF.

V usage is TRBV30 and J usage is TRBJ1-5; D is perhaps TRBD1 (6 bases). V was pared by 3 bases and J by 1 base, with 13 bases between. CDR1 GTSNPN and CDR2 SVGIG come from the germline V gene (reference sequence). The CDR3 is 15 amino acids. CDR3 coding DNA: TGTGCCTGGAGCATTGGGACACCGAGCAATCAGCCCCAGCATTTT. Amino acids: CAWSIGTPSNQPQHF.

This chain joins TRBV11-2 and TRBJ1-6; no definite D call. This CDR3 has 13 residues. V was trimmed by 0 bases and J by 8 bases, leaving 5 bases between them. Germline CDR1 and CDR2: SGHAT and FQNNGV. CDR3 coding DNA: TGTGCCAGCAGCTTAGAGGGGTATTCACCCCTCCACTTT. Translating it yields CASSLEGYSPLHF.

This clone was observed a single time. V usage is TRBV5-3 and J usage is TRBJ1-5, with D unclear. TRBV5-3 is sorted into the ORF group, with uncertain function. Trimming removed 0 bases from V and 3 bases from J, with 13 bases in between. This CDR3 region has 16 residues. The CDR3 reads CARSLVWPRDNQPQHF. CDR3 bases: TGTGCCAGAAGCTTGGTATGGCCCCGGGACAATCAGCCCCAGCATTTT.

V is TRBV10-3 and J is TRBJ2-2, with D perhaps TRBD1 (7 bases). The ends were cut back, 4 bases at V and 6 bases at J, with 15 bases in the middle. The CDR3 sequence is 15 residues long. The germline CDR1 and CDR2 sequences are ENHRY and SYGVKD. For the CDR3, the DNA is TGTGCCATCAGTGGGGCAGGGGGGCGATCCGGGGAGCTGTTTTTT. Translating gives CAISGAGGRSGELFF.

The genes are TRBV5-1 and TRBJ2-7, with a weak D call TRBD1 (6 bases). V was clipped by 0 bases and J by 3 bases, with 13 bases between them. Germline V gene sequence: CDR1 SGHRS, CDR2 YFSETQ. The CDR3 has 15 amino acids. CDR3 loop: CASSLGNRDSYEQYF. The CDR3 nucleotides are TGCGCCAGCAGCTTGGGGAACAGGGATAGCTACGAGCAGTACTTC.